These 20 T cell receptor beta chains were sequenced from one sample in a study of T cell clusters in autoimmune cytopenias. TRB was amplified from approximately 250 ng of peripheral blood genomic DNA per sample. Multiplex touch-down PCR amplified TRB using TRB-A and TRB-B pools in one tube. TCRdb reworked the multiplex PCR reads into one entry per CDR3 protein, no DNA. The sample totals a few thousand distinct CDR3 sequences. This sample also belongs to another study, concerning T cell repertoires in aging, cancer and after chemotherapy.

The specimen sequenced was peripheral blood. These receptors were collected from a human donor with an autoimmune cytopenia or autoimmune hepatitis (not recorded which).

The rearrangement joins TRBV6-2 or TRBV6-3 to TRBJ2-5; TCRdb's D call, TRBD2, is unchecked because there is no DNA. Germline V gene sequence: CDR1 MNHEY, CDR2 SVGEGT. This CDR3 region has 16 residues. CDR3: CASSYSLGGAEETQYF.

The rearrangement links TRBV5-5 to TRBJ2-5; TCRdb picks TRBD2, but there is no DNA to check that call. This CDR3 is built from 13 residues. Germline V gives CDR1 SGHKS, CDR2 YYEKEE (reference sequence). CDR3 residues: CASSSGGRETQYF.

The chain is built from TRBV19 and TRBJ1-3. CDR3 size: 16 residues. The germline gives CDR1 LNHDA, CDR2 SQIVND (reference sequence). This CDR3 reads CASSSPGWPSGNTIYF.

The chain links TRBV6-5 to TRBJ2-6; TCRdb reports TRBD1, a call that lacks DNA to check it against. The germline gives CDR1 MNHEY, CDR2 SVGAGI. The CDR3 is 17 residues long. The CDR3 here is CASSKSAGFSGANVLTF.

The CDR3 region is CASSRGDSGGTEAFF. The V call is TRBV12-3 or TRBV12-4, the J call TRBJ1-1; the D gene TCRdb calls, TRBD1, cannot be checked with no DNA. This CDR3 contains 15 residues.

Considering frequency, this clonotype is medium-sized. The J gene is TRBJ1-1, the V gene TRBV19; without DNA, the TCRdb call of TRBD1 cannot be checked. Germline CDR1 LNHDA, CDR2 SQIVND (reference sequence). The CDR3 sequence is 14 residues long. This chain's CDR3 is CASSGSIKRGEAFF.

This rearrangement joins TRBV5-6 to TRBJ2-5; with no DNA, the TCRdb D assignment of TRBD2 cannot be verified. The germline gives CDR1 SGHDT, CDR2 YYEEEE. The length of the CDR3 is 14 residues. The CDR3 region is CASSLGGFGETQYF.

The CDR3 is CAIRGTDTQYF. The V and J genes are TRBV6-4 and TRBJ2-3. The CDR3 is made up of 11 amino acids. Germline assignment: CDR1 MRHNA and CDR2 SNTAGT.

This clonotype is labeled large based on frequency. V gene TRBV11-3 combines with J gene TRBJ2-1. Germline lookup yields CDR1 SGHNT and CDR2 YENEEA. This CDR3 has 14 amino acids. CDR3 sequence reads: CASTILGSYNEQFF.

V and J are TRBV12-3 or TRBV12-4 and TRBJ1-4. CDR3 length: 12 residues. The CDR3: CASSSANEKLFF.

The CDR3 sequence: CASSLQVPGTDTQYF. The chain carries TRBV5-1 and TRBJ2-3; the TRBD1 assignment by TCRdb is unverifiable without DNA. This CDR3 has 15 residues. Germline CDR1 is SGHRS and CDR2 is YFSETQ.

By frequency, this clonotype registers large. The chain recombines TRBV7-2 with TRBJ2-2. Germline V gene data show CDR1 as SGHTA and CDR2 as FQGNSA. This CDR3 contains 13 residues. The CDR3 spells CASSRTNTGELFF.

The chain links TRBV6-5 to TRBJ1-2; the TCRdb D gene call, TRBD1, has no DNA to confirm it. This CDR3 contains 15 residues. Germline V CDR1 and CDR2: MNHEY, SVGAGI. CDR3 sequence reads: CASSYTGARDYGYTF.

This clonotype is deemed medium-sized by its frequency. This chain uses TRBV18 with TRBJ2-6; TCRdb's D gene call, TRBD1, goes unchecked for lack of DNA. There are 18 residues in the CDR3. Germline loops: CDR1 KGHSH, CDR2 LQKENI. The CDR3 region is CASSPPGQGISGANVLTF.

CDR3 protein: CATSREGVGTQYF. This chain joins TRBV15 and TRBJ2-5; the D call from TCRdb, TRBD1, cannot be confirmed without DNA. CDR3 length equals 13 residues. The V gene's germline CDR1 is LNHNV and CDR2 YYDKDF (reference sequence).

This chain joins TRBV6-6 and TRBJ1-1; TCRdb names TRBD1, which stays unverified in the absence of DNA. Germline V gene sequence: CDR1 MNHNY, CDR2 SVGAGI (reference sequence). The length of the CDR3 is 12 residues. This CDR3 is CASSYYEGEAFF.

Frequency places this clonotype as medium-sized. The gene calls are TRBV19 and TRBJ1-5; absent DNA, TCRdb's TRBD1 call cannot be checked. Germline CDR1 is LNHDA and CDR2 is SQIVND (reference sequence). The CDR3 is 16 amino acids. The CDR3 spells CASKDGRGTGYQPQHF.

The genes are TRBV6-6 and TRBJ1-6; TCRdb calls TRBD1, which cannot be checked without DNA. Germline CDR1 MNHNY, CDR2 SVGAGI (reference sequence). This CDR3 is built from 17 residues. CDR3 sequence reads: CASRAGQGISYNSPLHF.

The V gene is TRBV7-9, the J gene TRBJ1-5. CDR3 length: 13 amino acids. Germline V gives CDR1 SEHNR, CDR2 FQNEAQ (reference sequence). The CDR3 protein is CASSEHSGQPQHF.

The chain recombines TRBV6-6 with TRBJ2-7; as DNA is missing, the TRBD2 call by TCRdb cannot be tested. The CDR3 is made up of 15 amino acids. CDR1 and CDR2 (germline): MNHNY, SVGAGI (reference sequence). The CDR3 here is CASSKPSGGLYEQYF.